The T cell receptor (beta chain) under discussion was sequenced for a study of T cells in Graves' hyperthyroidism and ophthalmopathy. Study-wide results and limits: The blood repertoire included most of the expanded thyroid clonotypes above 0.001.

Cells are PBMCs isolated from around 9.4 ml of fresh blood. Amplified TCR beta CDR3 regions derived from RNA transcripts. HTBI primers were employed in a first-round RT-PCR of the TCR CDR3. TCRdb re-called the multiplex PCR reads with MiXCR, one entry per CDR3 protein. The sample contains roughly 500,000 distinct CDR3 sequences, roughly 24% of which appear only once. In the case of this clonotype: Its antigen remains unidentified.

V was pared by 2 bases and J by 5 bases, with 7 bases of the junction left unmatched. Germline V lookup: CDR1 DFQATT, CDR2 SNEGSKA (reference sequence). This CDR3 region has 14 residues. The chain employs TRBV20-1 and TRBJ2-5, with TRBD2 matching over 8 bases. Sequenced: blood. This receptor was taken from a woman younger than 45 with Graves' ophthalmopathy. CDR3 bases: TGCAGTGCTAGACGGACCGGGGGGGAGGAGACCCAGTACTTC. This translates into CSARRTGGEETQYF.